What follows is one T cell receptor (beta chain) and its context. The sample originates from a study of blood T cell repertoires in COVID-19. Study-wide background: Cohort 3 donors were reported recovered after two negative PCRs, clearance, or symptom resolution. T cells, B-cell-depleted T cells, or PBMCs supplied cDNA or gDNA.

This CDR3 region has 13 residues. Germline V gene data show CDR1 as SNHLY and CDR2 as FYNNEI. Trimming stripped 4 bases from V and 10 bases from J, with 16 bases between. Data came from immunoSEQ multiplex PCR; TCRdb stores just in-frame clones and leaves some out. The top ten hold around 7% of the sample, which has approximately 200,000 clones, about nine tenths seen once. Individuals aged roughly 18 to 95 years were recruited from 20 to 25 US areas. This clonotype was obtained from a man aged 25 to 45 in a cohort exposed to, infected with or recovered from COVID-19 (not recorded which). Sequenced input: PBMCs or T cells enriched from blood (not recorded which). The chain carries TRBV2 and TRBJ1-1, with TRBD1 as a possible D gene (5 bases). CDR3 sequence (DNA): TGTGCCAGCAGTGCCTCAGGGTTGGAGGGAGCTTTCTTT. This encodes CASSASGLEGAFF.